The clone carrying this T cell receptor beta chain has a count of ten or more. Its specificity is unknown. Using constant-segment primers, 5'RACE produced TCR alpha and TCR beta cDNA libraries carrying sample barcodes and UMIs. TCRdb ran MiXCR on the 5' RACE reads and lists one entry per CDR3 protein. The sample holds 250,000 to 300,000 distinct CDR3 sequences, around 15% seen once. The data were obtained in a study of T-cell memory formation after mild COVID-19. Study in general: Largely donor-specific sequence clusters came from a couple of donors. Broader study findings: Shrinking CD4+ clones resided mostly in CM and EM, and CD8+ ones in EMRA. While clones contracting from day 15 to 85 were balanced between CD4 and CD8, later expanders leaned CD4+.

Germline V gene lookup returns CDR1 SGHRS and CDR2 YFSETQ. This CDR3 region has 14 residues. Trimming cost V 2 bases and J 2 bases; bases outside gene matches: 2. The clonotype was recovered from a man between 18 and 29 years old who had mild COVID-19 (a few samples of this study predate the infection). Cell type and time point are not known. The sequenced sample consisted of PBMCs or a T cell subset sorted from them (not recorded which). The chain has TRBV5-1 and TRBJ2-3; 7 positions match TRBD1. CDR3 sequence reads: CASSFGQDTDTQYF. CDR3 sequence (DNA): TGCGCCAGCAGCTTTGGACAGGACACAGATACGCAGTATTTT.